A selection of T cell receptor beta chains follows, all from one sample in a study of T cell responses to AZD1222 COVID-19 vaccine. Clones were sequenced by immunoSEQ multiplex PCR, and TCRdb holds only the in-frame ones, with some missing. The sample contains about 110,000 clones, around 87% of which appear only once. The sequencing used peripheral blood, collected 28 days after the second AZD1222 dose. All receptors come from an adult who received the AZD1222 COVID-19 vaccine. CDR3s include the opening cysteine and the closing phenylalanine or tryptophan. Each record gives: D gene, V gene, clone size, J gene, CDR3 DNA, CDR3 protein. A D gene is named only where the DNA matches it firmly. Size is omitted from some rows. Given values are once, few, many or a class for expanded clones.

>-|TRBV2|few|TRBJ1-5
TGTGCCAGCGGGGGTGGAGAGGGCAATCAGCCCCAGCATTTT
CASGGGEGNQPQHF
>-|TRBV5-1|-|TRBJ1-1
TGCGCCAGCAGCCTGGTTGGAGGCGATACGATCATGAACACTGAAGCTTTCTTT
CASSLVGGDTIMNTEAFF
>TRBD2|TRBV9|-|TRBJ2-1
TGTGCCAGCAGCGGATGGACTAGCGGGATGGGCGATGAGCAGTTCTTC
CASSGWTSGMGDEQFF
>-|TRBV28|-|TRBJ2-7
TGTGCCAGCATCCCTGAGCAGTACTTC
CASIPEQYF
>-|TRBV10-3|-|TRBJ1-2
TGTGCCATCAGTGAGTCGAGGTCCTCCGGGGGCTACACCTTC
CAISESRSSGGYTF
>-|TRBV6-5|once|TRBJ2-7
TGTGCCAGCGCCACCCGGAGCGCTTCCTACGAGCAGTACTTC
CASATRSASYEQYF
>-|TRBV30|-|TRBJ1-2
TGTGCCTGGAGTCGGCAGGGAAACCACGGGTCCTATGGCTACACCTTC
CAWSRQGNHGSYGYTF
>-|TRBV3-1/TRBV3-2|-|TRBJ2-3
TGTGCCAGCAGCCAAAACCCTAGCACAGATACGCAGTATTTT
CASSQNPSTDTQYF
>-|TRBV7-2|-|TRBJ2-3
TGTGCCAGCAGCTTGGGCAGGGTAACAGATACGCAGTATTTT
CASSLGRVTDTQYF
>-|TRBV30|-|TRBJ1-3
TGTGCCTGGTTATGGAGGTCTGGAAACACCATATATTTT
CAWLWRSGNTIYF
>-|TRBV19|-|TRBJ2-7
TGTGCCAGTAGTGAACGGACAGACAGTCTAGGGAGGTCCTACGAGCAGTACTTC
CASSERTDSLGRSYEQYF
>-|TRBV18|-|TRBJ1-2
TGTGCCAGCTCAGAGGACAAAGCTAACTATGGCTACACCTTC
CASSEDKANYGYTF
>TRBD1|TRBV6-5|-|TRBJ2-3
TGTGCCAGCACTCAGGACAGGCGCACAGATACGCAGTATTTT
CASTQDRRTDTQYF
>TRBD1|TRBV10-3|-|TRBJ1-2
TGTGCCATCAGCCTCCCAGGGGGTGGTGGCTACACCTTC
CAISLPGGGGYTF
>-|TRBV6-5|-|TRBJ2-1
TGTGCCAGCAGTTCTGGGGCCTACAATGAGCAGTTCTTC
CASSSGAYNEQFF